Below are 14 T cell receptor beta chains sequenced from a single sample in a study of beta chain features in type 1 diabetes. What was sequenced were expressed TCRB transcripts, since all of the isolated RNA had been reverse transcribed. The table came from immunoSEQ multiplex PCR; TCRdb's copy has only in-frame clones and leaves some out. The sample includes about 24,000 clones, almost 70% of them seen just once. Sequenced material: Tregs from blood. The origin of the receptors is a woman between 40 and 55 years old in good health.

The chain has TRBV5-4 and TRBJ2-3, with 12 bases fitting TRBD2. This CDR3 region has 15 residues. Germline CDR1 and CDR2: SGHNT and YYREEE (reference sequence). The CDR3 DNA is TGTGCTGTTCAGGCGCTAGCGGGGGGGGCAGATACGCAGTATTTT. Translated, it gives CAVQALAGGADTQYF.

This sequence joins TRBV7-9 and TRBJ2-1, with no clear D. The CDR3 length is 14 residues. Per the germline V gene, CDR1 is SEHNR and CDR2 is FQNEAQ (reference sequence). V was trimmed by 7 bases and J by 8 bases, leaving 18 bases between them. Here the CDR3 reads CASTLRGSKYEQFF. DNA for the CDR3: TGTGCCAGCACCCTTCGCGGCAGTAAATATGAGCAGTTCTTC.

This chain joins TRBV11-1 and TRBJ2-1; the D gene is possibly TRBD2 (6 bases). The V end lost 3 bases, the J end lost 12 bases, and 18 bases lay between the germline ends. CDR3 length: 14 amino acids. Germline V lookup: CDR1 SGHAT, CDR2 FQDESV (reference sequence). CDR3 region: CASSFQAGITVQFF. For the CDR3, the DNA is TGTGCCAGCAGCTTTCAAGCGGGTATAACAGTGCAGTTCTTC.

The V and J genes are TRBV7-6 and TRBJ1-6; 11 bases match TRBD1. The V gene end was trimmed by 3 bases and the J gene end by 8 bases; junction bases not matched to a gene: 9. CDR3 length: 17 amino acids. Germline V gene data show CDR1 as SGHVS and CDR2 as FNYEAQ. The CDR3 DNA sequence: TGTGCCAGCAGCTTCGGTGGAGGGACAGGGGGGGATTCACCCCTCCACTTT. It specifies CASSFGGGTGGDSPLHF.

The J gene is TRBJ2-1, the V gene TRBV5-4; 7 bases are shared with TRBD1. The trim removed 4 bases at V and 1 base at J, leaving 5 bases unmatched. The germline gives CDR1 SGHNT, CDR2 YYREEE (reference sequence). The CDR3 totals 15 residues. The CDR3, as DNA: TGTGCCAGCAGCCGTGGGACAGCTTCCTACAATGAGCAGTTCTTC. Encoded protein: CASSRGTASYNEQFF. The variable domain in full, with the rest retrieved from reference TRBV5-4 and TRBJ2-1, is ETGVTQSPTHLIKTRGQQVTLRCSSQSGHNTVSWYQQALGQGPQFIFQYYREEENGRGNFPPRFSGLQFPNYSSELNVNALELDDSALYLCASSRGTASYNEQFFGPGTRLTVL.

This clone was seen only a few times. The rearrangement links TRBV19 to TRBJ2-7; 9 bases line up with TRBD1. The CDR3 totals 14 residues. The V gene end was trimmed by 6 bases and the J gene end by 3 bases; junction bases not matched to a gene: 6. The V gene's germline CDR1 is LNHDA and CDR2 SQIVND (reference sequence). The CDR3 nucleotides read TGTGCCAGTAGCCGGACAGGGGTATTCTACGAGCAGTACTTC. This translates into CASSRTGVFYEQYF.

The chain is built from TRBV9 and TRBJ2-3, with D maybe TRBD2 (7 bases). The V gene's germline CDR1 is SGDLS and CDR2 YYNGEE. V was trimmed by 0 bases and J by 4 bases, leaving 15 bases between them. The CDR3 sequence is 16 residues long. For the CDR3, the DNA is TGTGCCAGCAGCGTAGCTACCAGGGGAGGGTCAGATACGCAGTATTTT. This gives the protein CASSVATRGGSDTQYF.

This sequence joins TRBV5-1 and TRBJ2-5, with TRBD2 matching over 16 bases. The trim removed 3 bases at V and 5 bases at J, leaving 7 bases unmatched. There are 17 residues in the CDR3. Germline V gene lookup returns CDR1 SGHRS and CDR2 YFSETQ. The CDR3 loop is CASSSPGTSGGAETQYF. The CDR3, as DNA: TGCGCCAGCAGCTCGCCCGGGACTAGCGGGGGGGCGGAGACCCAGTACTTC. Combining the CDR3 with reference TRBV5-1 and TRBJ2-5 gives the whole variable domain KAGVTQTPRYLIKTRGQQVTLSCSPISGHRSVSWYQQTPGQGLQFLFEYFSETQRNKGNFPGRFSGRQFSNSRSEMNVSTLELGDSALYLCASSSPGTSGGAETQYFGPGTRLLVL.

The chain is built from TRBV7-9 and TRBJ1-1; D gene ambiguous. In germline, CDR1 is SEHNR, CDR2 FQNEAQ (reference sequence). The CDR3 has 13 residues. The V gene lost 5 bases and the J gene lost 10 bases, with 17 bases spanning the gap. The CDR3 nucleotides read TGTGCCAGCAGCCCCCCCGGGATTCTGGCAGCTTTCTTT. Translated, it gives CASSPPGILAAFF. Full variable domain (missing parts from reference TRBV7-9 and TRBJ1-1): DTGVSQNPRHKITKRGQNVTFRCDPISEHNRLYWYRQTLGQGPEFLTYFQNEAQLEKSRLLSDRFSAERPKGSFSTLEIQRTEQGDSAMYLCASSPPGILAAFFGQGTRLTVV.

This rearrangement joins TRBV28 to TRBJ2-7; perhaps TRBD1 as D (6 bases). CDR1 and CDR2 from the germline V gene are MDHEN and SYDVKM. The CDR3 runs 14 residues. V lost 6 bases to trimming and J lost 5 bases, with 17 bases between them. The CDR3 nucleotides read TGTGCCAGCAGCCAGGGAAGGGGGAAGAACGAGCAGTACTTC. Translated: CASSQGRGKNEQYF. Full variable domain (rest looked up from reference TRBV28 and TRBJ2-7): DVKVTQSSRYLVKRTGEKVFLECVQDMDHENMFWYRQDPGLGLRLIYFSYDVKMKEKGDIPEGYSVSREKKERFSLILESASTNQTSMYLCASSQGRGKNEQYFGPGTRLTVT.

There are a few counts of this clone. The chain is built from TRBV10-3 and TRBJ2-5; a possible D gene is TRBD2 (6 bases). The CDR3 consists of 17 residues. From germline, CDR1 is ENHRY and CDR2 SYGVKD. Deletions cut 3 bases from V and 5 bases from J, with 22 bases between. The CDR3 sequence: CAISDPTRGLTGETQYF. CDR3 DNA: TGTGCCATCAGTGACCCGACGAGGGGACTCACAGGCGAGACCCAGTACTTC.

This clone was observed a handful of times. V usage is TRBV18 and J usage is TRBJ2-5; 15 bases agree with TRBD2. V dropped 3 bases and J dropped 5; count of bases not matched to a gene: 7. The CDR3 has 17 residues. CDR1 and CDR2 from the germline V gene are KGHSH and LQKENI. This CDR3 is CASSPLGLAGGQETQYF. CDR3 nucleotides: TGTGCCAGCTCACCCCTTGGACTAGCGGGGGGGCAGGAGACCCAGTACTTC.

The chain joins TRBV4-2 to TRBJ2-5, with 10 bases lining up with TRBD2. The CDR3 has 19 residues. V lost 4 bases and J lost 4; bases outside the gene matches: 18. Germline CDR1 LGHNA, CDR2 YNFKEQ. The CDR3 DNA follows: TGTGCCAGCAGCCCCGCCCATAGCGGGGGGCACCTCTCCCGAGAGACCCAGTACTTC. Translation gives CASSPAHSGGHLSRETQYF.

This sequence joins TRBV4-1 and TRBJ1-6; the D gene is possibly TRBD1 (5 bases). Germline V gives CDR1 MGHRA, CDR2 YSYEKL. The CDR3 is made up of 19 amino acids. Trimming left V 4 bases short and J 0 bases short, with 19 bases between. Here the CDR3 reads CASSRLGAPGSSYNSPLHF. CDR3 bases: TGCGCCAGCAGCCGCCTAGGGGCGCCCGGGAGCTCCTATAATTCACCCCTCCACTTT.